This T cell receptor beta chain was observed in a study of beta chain features in type 1 diabetes. Study as a whole: Sorted cells examined across all samples numbered 100 million to 140 million.

A note on this clone: Its antigen remains unknown.

Study-wide results and limits: Shorter TCRB CDR3s, moderately but significantly so, were found in Type 1 diabetes patients in all four CD4+ subsets. Cells carrying high TCR expression could end up over-represented when cDNA is sequenced. When VDJ junctions were examined, type 1 diabetes patients showed fewer insertions and more deletions.

Expressed TCRB transcripts were sequenced, since all the RNA that had been isolated was reverse transcribed. Assay used: immunoSEQ multiplex PCR; TCRdb lists only in-frame clones, some missing. The data show approximately 160,000 clones, about 63% seen once. In germline, CDR1 is ENHRY, CDR2 SYGVKD. V dropped 4 bases and J dropped 5 bases, with 21 bases sitting between them. This CDR3 region has 16 residues. This TCR derives from a man aged 25-45 years with type 1 diabetes. V is TRBV10-3 and J is TRBJ2-7; D gene ambiguous. Sequences were obtained from naive CD4+ T cells from blood. The CDR3 is CAISGFSRAMVNEQYF. The CDR3 bases are TGTGCCATCAGTGGCTTCTCTAGGGCCATGGTCAACGAGCAGTACTTC.